Sequencing of this TCR beta chain was carried out in a study of T cell repertoires in cytomegalovirus infection. V shed 5 bases and J 7 bases; nucleotides not matched to a gene: 2. This CDR3 is 13 amino acids long. MiXCR was run by TCRdb on the reads, yielding one entry per CDR3 protein. This repertoire shows hundreds of thousands of distinct CDR3 sequences, roughly 46% found once; its top ten account for about two fifths. Turning to this clonotype: The target antigen is unknown.

The chain has TRBV12-3 or TRBV12-4 and TRBJ1-3; 10 nucleotides align to TRBD1. The clonotype originates from a human donor in good health (CMV status not recorded). Some clones in this sample may be carry-over from other donors' samples. Specimen: cultured PBMCs, collected from culture after CMV antigen stimulation. The CDR3 spells CASSTGQGNTIYF. CDR3 coding DNA: TGTGCCAGCAGTACGGGACAGGGGAACACCATATATTTT.